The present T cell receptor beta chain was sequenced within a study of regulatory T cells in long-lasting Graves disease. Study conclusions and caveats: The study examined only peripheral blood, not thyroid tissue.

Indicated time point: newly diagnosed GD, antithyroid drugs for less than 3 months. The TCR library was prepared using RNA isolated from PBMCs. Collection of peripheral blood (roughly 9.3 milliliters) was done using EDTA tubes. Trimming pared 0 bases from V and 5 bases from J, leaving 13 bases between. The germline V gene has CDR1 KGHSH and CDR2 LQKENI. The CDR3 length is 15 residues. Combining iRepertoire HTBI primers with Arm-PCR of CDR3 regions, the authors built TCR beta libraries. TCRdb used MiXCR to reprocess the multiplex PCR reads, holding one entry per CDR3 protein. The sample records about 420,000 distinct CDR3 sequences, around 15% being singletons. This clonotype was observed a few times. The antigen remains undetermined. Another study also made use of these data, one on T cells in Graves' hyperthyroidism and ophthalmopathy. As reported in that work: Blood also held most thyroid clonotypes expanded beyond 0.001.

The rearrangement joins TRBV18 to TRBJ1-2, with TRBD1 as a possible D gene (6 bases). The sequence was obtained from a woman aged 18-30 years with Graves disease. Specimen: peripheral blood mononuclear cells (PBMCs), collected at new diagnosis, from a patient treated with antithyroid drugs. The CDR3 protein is CASSPPSKGDYGYTF. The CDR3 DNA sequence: TGTGCCAGCTCACCACCGTCCAAGGGGGATTATGGCTACACCTTC.